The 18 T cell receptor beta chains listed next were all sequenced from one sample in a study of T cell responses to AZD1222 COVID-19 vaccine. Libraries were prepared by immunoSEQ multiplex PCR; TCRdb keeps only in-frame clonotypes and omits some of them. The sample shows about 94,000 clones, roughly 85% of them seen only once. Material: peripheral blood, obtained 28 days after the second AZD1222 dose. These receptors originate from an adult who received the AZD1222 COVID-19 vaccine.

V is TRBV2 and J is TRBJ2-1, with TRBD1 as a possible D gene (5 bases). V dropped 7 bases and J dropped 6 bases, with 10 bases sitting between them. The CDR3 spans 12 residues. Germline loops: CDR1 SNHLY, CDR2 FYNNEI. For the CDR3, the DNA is TGTGCCAGCACCAGGGTCCTCAATGAGCAGTTCTTC. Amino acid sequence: CASTRVLNEQFF. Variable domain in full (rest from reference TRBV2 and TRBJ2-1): EPEVTQTPSHQVTQMGQEVILRCVPISNHLYFYWYRQILGQKVEFLVSFYNNEISEKSEIFDDQFSVERPDGSNFTLKIRSTKLEDSAMYFCASTRVLNEQFFGPGTRLTVL.

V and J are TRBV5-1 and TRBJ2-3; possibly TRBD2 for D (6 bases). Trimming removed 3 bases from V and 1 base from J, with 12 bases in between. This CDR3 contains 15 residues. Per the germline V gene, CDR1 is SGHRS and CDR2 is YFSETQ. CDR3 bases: TGCGCCAGCAGCTACCTTAGCGGAGGCACAGATACGCAGTATTTT. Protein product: CASSYLSGGTDTQYF.

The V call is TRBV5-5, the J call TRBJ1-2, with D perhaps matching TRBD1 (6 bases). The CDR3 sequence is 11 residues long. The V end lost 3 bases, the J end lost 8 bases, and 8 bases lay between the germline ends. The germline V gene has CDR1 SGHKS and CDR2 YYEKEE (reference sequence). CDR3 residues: CASSYREGYTF. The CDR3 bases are TGTGCCAGCAGCTACAGGGAAGGCTACACCTTC. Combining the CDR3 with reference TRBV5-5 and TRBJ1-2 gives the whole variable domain DAGVTQSPTHLIKTRGQQVTLRCSPISGHKSVSWYQQVLGQGPQFIFQYYEKEERGRGNFPDRFSARQFPNYSSELNVNALLLGDSALYLCASSYREGYTFGSGTRLTVV.

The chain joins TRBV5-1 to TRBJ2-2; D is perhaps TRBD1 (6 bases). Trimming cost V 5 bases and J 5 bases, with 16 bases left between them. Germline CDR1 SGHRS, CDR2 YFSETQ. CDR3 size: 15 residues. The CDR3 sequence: CASRVLAGDTGELFF. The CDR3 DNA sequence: TGCGCCAGCAGAGTTTTGGCAGGGGATACCGGGGAGCTGTTTTTT.

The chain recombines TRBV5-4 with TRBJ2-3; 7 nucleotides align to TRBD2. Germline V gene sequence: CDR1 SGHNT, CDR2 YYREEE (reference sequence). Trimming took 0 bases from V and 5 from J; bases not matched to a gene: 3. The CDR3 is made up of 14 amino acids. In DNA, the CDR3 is TGTGCCAGCAGCTTGGTCGCTAGCGGAGATACGCAGTATTTT. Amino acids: CASSLVASGDTQYF.

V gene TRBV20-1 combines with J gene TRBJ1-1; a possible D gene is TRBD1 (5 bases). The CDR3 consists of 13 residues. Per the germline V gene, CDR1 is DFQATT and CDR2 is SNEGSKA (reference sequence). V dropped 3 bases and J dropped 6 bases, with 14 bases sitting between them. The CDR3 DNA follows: TGCAGTGCTAGTCCAGGGAACAGGCCTGAAGCTTTCTTT. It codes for CSASPGNRPEAFF.

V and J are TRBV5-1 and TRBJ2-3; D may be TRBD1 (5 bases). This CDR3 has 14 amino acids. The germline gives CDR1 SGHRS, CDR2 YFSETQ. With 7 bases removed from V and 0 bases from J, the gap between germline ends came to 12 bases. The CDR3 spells CASSQGSSTDTQYF. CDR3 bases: TGCGCCAGCTCTCAGGGATCTAGCACAGATACGCAGTATTTT.

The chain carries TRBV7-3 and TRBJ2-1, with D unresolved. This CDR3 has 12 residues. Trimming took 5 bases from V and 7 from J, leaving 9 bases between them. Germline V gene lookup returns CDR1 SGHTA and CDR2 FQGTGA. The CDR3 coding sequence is TGTGCCAGCAGCCCACCTTCTAATGAGCAGTTCTTC. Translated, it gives CASSPPSNEQFF.

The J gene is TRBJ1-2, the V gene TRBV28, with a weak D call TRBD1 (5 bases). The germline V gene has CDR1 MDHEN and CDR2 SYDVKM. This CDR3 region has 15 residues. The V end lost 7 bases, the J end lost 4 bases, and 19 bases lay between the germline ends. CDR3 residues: CASIGAPDRAYGYTF. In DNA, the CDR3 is TGTGCCAGCATCGGGGCCCCCGACAGAGCCTATGGCTACACCTTC.

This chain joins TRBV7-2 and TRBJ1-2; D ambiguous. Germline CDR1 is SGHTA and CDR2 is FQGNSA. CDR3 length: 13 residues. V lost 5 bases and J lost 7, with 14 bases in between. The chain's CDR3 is CASSPGDLPGYTF. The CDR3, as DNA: TGTGCCAGCAGCCCAGGAGATTTGCCTGGCTACACCTTC.

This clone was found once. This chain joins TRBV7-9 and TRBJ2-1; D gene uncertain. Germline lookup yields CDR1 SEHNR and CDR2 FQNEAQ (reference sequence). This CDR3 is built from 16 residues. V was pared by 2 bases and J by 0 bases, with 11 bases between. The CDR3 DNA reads TGTGCCAGCAGCTTATGGCTGGCGAGCTCCTACAATGAGCAGTTCTTC. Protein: CASSLWLASSYNEQFF.

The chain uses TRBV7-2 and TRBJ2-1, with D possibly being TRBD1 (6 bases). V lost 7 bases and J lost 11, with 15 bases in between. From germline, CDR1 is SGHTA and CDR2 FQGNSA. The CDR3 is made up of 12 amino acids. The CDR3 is CASTLSQGKQFF. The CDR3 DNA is TGTGCCAGCACCCTTAGCCAGGGGAAGCAGTTCTTC.

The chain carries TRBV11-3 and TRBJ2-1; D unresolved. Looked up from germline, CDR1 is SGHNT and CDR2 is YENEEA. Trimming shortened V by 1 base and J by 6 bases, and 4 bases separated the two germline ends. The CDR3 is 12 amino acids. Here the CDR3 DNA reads TGTGCCAGCAGCTTAGGCCGCAATGAGCAGTTCTTC. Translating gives CASSLGRNEQFF. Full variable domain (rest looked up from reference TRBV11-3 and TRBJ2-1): EAGVVQSPRYKIIEKKQPVAFWCNPISGHNTLYWYLQNLGQGPELLIRYENEEAVDDSQLPKDRFSAERLKGVDSTLKIQPAELGDSAVYLCASSLGRNEQFFGPGTRLTVL.

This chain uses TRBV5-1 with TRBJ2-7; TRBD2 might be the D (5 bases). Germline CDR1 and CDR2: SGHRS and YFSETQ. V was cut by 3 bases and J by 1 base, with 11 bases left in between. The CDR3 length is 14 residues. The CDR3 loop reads CASSYVLGSYEQYF. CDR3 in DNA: TGCGCCAGCAGCTACGTACTAGGATCCTACGAGCAGTACTTC.

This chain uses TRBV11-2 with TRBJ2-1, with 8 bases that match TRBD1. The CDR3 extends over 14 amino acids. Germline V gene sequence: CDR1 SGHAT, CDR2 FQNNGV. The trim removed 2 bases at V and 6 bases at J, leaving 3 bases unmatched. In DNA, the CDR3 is TGTGCCAGCAGCTTAAAACAGGGGGGCAATGAGCAGTTCTTC. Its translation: CASSLKQGGNEQFF.

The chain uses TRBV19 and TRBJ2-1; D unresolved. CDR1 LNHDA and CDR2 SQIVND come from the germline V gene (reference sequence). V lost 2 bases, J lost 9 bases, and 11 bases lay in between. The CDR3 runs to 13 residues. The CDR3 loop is CASSIIPSGEQFF. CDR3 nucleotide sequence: TGTGCCAGTAGTATAATCCCTTCGGGTGAGCAGTTCTTC.

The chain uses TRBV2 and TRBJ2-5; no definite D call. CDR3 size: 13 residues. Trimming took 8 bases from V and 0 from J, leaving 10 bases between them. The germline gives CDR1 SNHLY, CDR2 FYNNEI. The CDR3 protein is CASGGRYQETQYF. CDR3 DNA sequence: TGTGCCAGCGGCGGACGGTACCAAGAGACCCAGTACTTC.

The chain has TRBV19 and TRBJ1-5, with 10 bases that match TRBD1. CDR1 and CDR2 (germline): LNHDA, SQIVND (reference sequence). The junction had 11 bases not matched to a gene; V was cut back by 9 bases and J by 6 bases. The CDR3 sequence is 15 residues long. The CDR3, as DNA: TGTGCCAGCAAACAAAGACAGGGGGCAGGTCAGCCCCAGCATTTT. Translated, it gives CASKQRQGAGQPQHF. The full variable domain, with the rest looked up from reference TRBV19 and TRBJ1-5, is DGGITQSPKYLFRKEGQNVTLSCEQNLNHDAMYWYRQDPGQGLRLIYYSQIVNDFQKGDIAEGYSVSREKKESFPLTVTSAQKNPTAFYLCASKQRQGAGQPQHFGDGTRLSIL.